Shown below are 19 T cell receptor beta chains from a single sample sequenced in a study of OX40 agonist ivuxolimab in advanced cancers. Library preparation used the immunoSEQ multiplex PCR assay. Imported from immuneACCESS, the table was reduced by TCRdb to in-frame sequences with V and J called. These copies leave out some clones; in studies compared against another copy, an unresolved V gene accounts for under half, and the cause of the remainder is not known. For this sample there are about 79,000 clones; 85% to 95% appear just once. The top ten clones comprise 8% to 13% of the sample. This specimen was CD4+ or CD8+ T cells sorted from blood, taken in a trial of the OX40 agonist ivuxolimab. The receptors here all came from an adult with an advanced solid tumor such as melanoma, head and neck, liver or kidney cancer.

This sequence joins TRBV5-4 and TRBJ2-7; no definite D call. V shed 0 bases and J shed 0 bases, with 7 bases lying between them. This CDR3 is built from 14 residues. Germline lookup yields CDR1 SGHNT and CDR2 YYREEE (reference sequence). The CDR3 DNA is TGTGCCAGCAGCTTGGCCTCCCCCTCCTACGAGCAGTACTTC. It specifies CASSLASPSYEQYF.

This clone is a singleton in its sample. The chain links TRBV1 to TRBJ2-7; the D call of TRBD2 is as the table states it, not checked on the DNA. TRBV1 is flagged as a pseudogene. The CDR3 sequence is 18 residues long. CDR3 DNA: TGCACCAGCAGCCCCCCCAATAGCGGGGACATTAGCTCCTACGAGCAGTACTTC. Its protein is CTSSPPNSGDISSYEQYF.

The chain's CDR3 is CARTMGHSTDQYF. CDR3 nucleotides: TGTGCCAGAACGATGGGCCACAGTACGGACCAGTACTTC. This chain links TRBV14 with TRBJ2-7; D unresolved. V was clipped by 9 bases and J by 10 bases, with 22 bases between them. The CDR3 is 13 amino acids. Looked up from germline, CDR1 is SGHDN and CDR2 is FVKESK.

In its sample, this clone was seen once. The CDR3 loop is CASSPGVGGETQYF. The DNA for the CDR3 is TGTGCCAGCAGCCCGGGAGTGGGGGGGGAGACCCAGTACTTC. The chain uses TRBV25-1 and TRBJ2-5; 7 nucleotides line up with TRBD2. From germline, CDR1 is MGHDK and CDR2 SYGVNS. The CDR3 consists of 14 residues. V shed 6 bases, J shed 5 bases, and the junction held 9 bases outside the gene matches.

This clone is labeled as medium-sized (0.01 to 0.1%). The chain couples TRBV6-4 to TRBJ2-1; TRBD1 matches 7 bases. This CDR3 is built from 15 residues. In germline, CDR1 is MRHNA, CDR2 SNTAGT. The V and J ends lost 6 bases and 6 bases, in that order; junction bases with no gene match: 11. The CDR3 sequence: CASSHRTGTSNEQFF. In DNA, the CDR3 is TGTGCCAGCAGCCACAGGACAGGAACTAGCAATGAGCAGTTCTTC.

This chain joins TRBV12-1 and TRBJ2-1; the DNA was not used to check the table's D call, TRBD2. TRBV12-1 is shown as a pseudogene. This CDR3 region has 15 residues. The CDR3 sequence: CASSPVRRGGGEQFF. In DNA form, the CDR3 reads TGTGCCAGCAGCCCCGTACGGCGGGGGGGCGGTGAGCAGTTCTTC.

J is TRBJ2-7 and V is TRBV19; possibly TRBD2 for D (6 bases). Germline V gene sequence: CDR1 LNHDA, CDR2 SQIVND (reference sequence). The CDR3 consists of 15 residues. With 3 bases removed from V and 2 bases from J, the gap between germline ends came to 14 bases. The CDR3 DNA reads as TGTGCCAGTAGTATGGGTGGAGGGTGGGCCTACGAGCAGTACTTC. It codes for CASSMGGGWAYEQYF.

V and J are TRBV6-4 and TRBJ2-1; TRBD2 agrees at 7 bases. The CDR3 loop spans 14 amino acids. J lost 10 bases, V lost 5 bases, and 11 bases had no gene match. Germline V gives CDR1 MRHNA, CDR2 SNTAGT. The CDR3 nucleotides are TGTGCCAGCAGTTCCGGGGGGTCCCACGAGGAGCAGTTCTTC. This codes for CASSSGGSHEEQFF.

The chain recombines TRBV4-3 with TRBJ1-2, with D maybe TRBD1 (5 bases). V was trimmed by 4 bases and J by 6 bases, leaving 6 bases between them. The CDR3 consists of 11 residues. Germline V gene sequence: CDR1 LGHNA, CDR2 YSLEER. CDR3 sequence reads: CASSPGHGYTF. The CDR3 DNA reads as TGCGCCAGCAGCCCGGGACATGGCTACACCTTC.

This rearrangement joins TRBV4-1 to TRBJ2-7; perhaps TRBD1 as D (5 bases). V was cut by 3 bases and J by 6 bases, with 6 bases left in between. This CDR3 contains 11 residues. Germline V gene data show CDR1 as MGHRA and CDR2 as YSYEKL. The CDR3 spells CASSQGREQYF. The CDR3 coding sequence is TGCGCCAGCAGCCAGGGGCGCGAGCAGTACTTC.

The chain is built from TRBV9 and TRBJ2-2; unclear D gene. The CDR3 is made up of 15 amino acids. Germline CDR1 is SGDLS and CDR2 is YYNGEE. The V and J ends lost 0 bases and 4 bases respectively, with 10 bases between them. Here the CDR3 DNA reads TGTGCCAGCAGCGTAGGTGTCACGGGCACCGGGGAGCTGTTTTTT. Residues: CASSVGVTGTGELFF. The full variable domain, in which reference TRBV9 and TRBJ2-2 provide the parts outside the CDR3, is DSGVTQTPKHLITATGQRVTLRCSPRSGDLSVYWYQQSLDQGLQFLIQYYNGEERAKGNILERFSAQQFPDLHSELNLSSLELGDSALYFCASSVGVTGTGELFFGEGSRLTVL.

CDR3 loop: CASSPSTVNTEAFF. DNA for the CDR3: TGTGCCAGCAGTCCCTCAACAGTGAACACTGAAGCTTTCTTT. The genes are TRBV27 and TRBJ1-1; D ambiguous. The CDR3 runs to 14 residues. With 5 bases removed from V and 0 bases from J, the gap between germline ends came to 10 bases. Germline lookup yields CDR1 MNHEY and CDR2 SMNVEV (reference sequence).

CDR3 loop: CASSPDDRGNYGYTF. In DNA, the CDR3 is TGCGCCAGCAGCCCAGACGACAGGGGAAACTATGGCTACACCTTC. The chain links TRBV5-1 to TRBJ1-2, with 8 bases aligning to TRBD1. J gave up 2 bases and V 4 bases, and 7 bases lay outside the gene matches. Germline values: CDR1 SGHRS, CDR2 YFSETQ. The CDR3 contains 15 residues.

The J gene is TRBJ2-1, the V gene TRBV4-1; no clear D gene. V shed 3 bases and J shed 9 bases, with 6 bases lying between them. The CDR3 runs to 11 residues. In germline, CDR1 is MGHRA, CDR2 YSYEKL. In DNA form, the CDR3 reads TGCGCCAGCAGCCACCCTCCTGAGCAGTTCTTC. It yields the protein CASSHPPEQFF.

The chain has TRBV7-3 and TRBJ1-1; D is unresolved. V shed 2 bases and J shed 10 bases, with 8 bases lying between them. CDR1 is SGHTA, CDR2 FQGTGA, per germline. The CDR3 loop spans 11 amino acids. In DNA form, the CDR3 reads TGTGCCAGCAGCTTAGATGTAGGAGCTTTCTTT. Residues: CASSLDVGAFF.

A single count supports this clone. The CDR3 region has the DNA TGCGCCAGCAGCCAAGACAGGGACTTCTACGAGCAGTACTTC. This encodes CASSQDRDFYEQYF. The chain employs TRBV4-1 and TRBJ2-7; perhaps TRBD2 as D (6 bases). This CDR3 is 14 amino acids long. In germline, CDR1 is MGHRA, CDR2 YSYEKL. V shed 0 bases and J shed 3 bases, with 9 bases lying between them.

The chain combines TRBV27 with TRBJ2-1; TRBD1 is a possible D gene (6 bases). This CDR3 contains 15 residues. The ends were cut back, 2 bases at V and 2 bases at J, with 10 bases in the middle. The germline CDR1 and CDR2 sequences are MNHEY and SMNVEV (reference sequence). CDR3 nucleotides: TGTGCCAGCAGTTTAGGGGACATACCCTACAATGAGCAGTTCTTC. This translates into CASSLGDIPYNEQFF.

Worth noting for this clone: This sample also contains other DNA sequences that code for the same CDR3. The genes are TRBV19 and TRBJ2-7, with D possibly called TRBD1 or TRBD2 (5 bases each). Germline assignment: CDR1 LNHDA and CDR2 SQIVND (reference sequence). The CDR3 has 13 amino acids. The germline V and J ends were trimmed by 3 bases and 4 bases, with 10 bases remaining between them. The CDR3 reads CASSMGVAYEQYF. The CDR3 DNA reads TGTGCCAGTAGTATGGGGGTGGCGTACGAGCAGTACTTC.

This clone was detected only a few times. The V call is TRBV6-1, the J call TRBJ2-4; a possible D gene is TRBD2 (6 bases). The germline V and J ends were trimmed by 1 base and 6 bases, with 7 bases remaining between them. Looked up from germline, CDR1 is MNHNS and CDR2 is SASEGT. This CDR3 comprises 13 residues. The CDR3 sequence: CASSEGDLNIQYF. The CDR3 coding sequence is TGTGCCAGCAGTGAAGGGGACTTAAACATTCAGTACTTC.